The 26 T cell receptor beta chains in this list originate from one sample, sequenced in a study of T cells after yellow fever vaccination. MiXCR, run by TCRdb on the 5' RACE reads, gives a single entry per CDR3 protein. The sample has a few hundred thousand distinct CDR3 sequences, roughly 21% seen once. Sequences were derived from PBMCs, sampled 15 days after the yellow fever booster vaccination. These receptors all stem from a man aged 25-40 years who received the YFV17D yellow fever vaccine.

V is TRBV20-1 and J is TRBJ2-2; no definite D call. The CDR3 covers 11 residues. The germline V gene encodes CDR1 DFQATT and CDR2 SNEGSKA (reference sequence). With 5 bases removed from V and 3 bases from J, the gap between germline ends came to 4 bases. The DNA for the CDR3 is TGCAGTGCTGCGGACACCGGGGAGCTGTTTTTT. This translates into CSAADTGELFF.

The rearrangement joins TRBV20-1 to TRBJ2-1, with D perhaps matching TRBD1 or TRBD2 (5 bases each). Deletions cut 1 base from V and 5 bases from J, with 15 bases between. CDR1 is DFQATT, CDR2 SNEGSKA, per germline (reference sequence). This CDR3 region has 15 residues. CDR3 in amino acids: CSARGDRGRNNEQFF. CDR3 nucleotides: TGCAGTGCTAGAGGGGATCGGGGCAGGAACAATGAGCAGTTCTTC.

This clonotype was found a few times. This sequence joins TRBV5-1 and TRBJ2-3; tentative D call: TRBD1 (6 bases). Trimming took 4 bases from V and 11 from J, leaving 23 bases between them. CDR1 and CDR2 from the germline V gene are SGHRS and YFSETQ. The CDR3 is 15 residues long. CDR3 sequence (DNA): TGCGCCAGCAGCCCAAGAAGCACCGGGACAAGGCAGCAGTATTTT. Translated, it gives CASSPRSTGTRQQYF.

This rearrangement joins TRBV12-3 or TRBV12-4 to TRBJ2-1; D possibly matches TRBD1 or TRBD2 (5 bases each). The CDR3 is made up of 10 amino acids. The V end lost 6 bases, the J end lost 9 bases, and 6 bases lay between the germline ends. CDR3 in amino acids: CASRGTEQFF. Here the CDR3 DNA reads TGTGCCAGCAGAGGGACTGAGCAGTTCTTC.

The chain recombines TRBV7-9 with TRBJ2-1, with D unresolved. The ends were cut back, 3 bases at V and 9 bases at J, with 9 bases in the middle. Per the germline V gene, CDR1 is SEHNR and CDR2 is FQNEAQ (reference sequence). The CDR3 is 12 residues long. The CDR3 DNA sequence: TGTGCCAGCAGCTTTAAGGGTGGTGAGCAGTTCTTC. This gives the protein CASSFKGGEQFF. Combining the CDR3 with reference TRBV7-9 and TRBJ2-1 gives the whole variable domain DTGVSQNPRHKITKRGQNVTFRCDPISEHNRLYWYRQTLGQGPEFLTYFQNEAQLEKSRLLSDRFSAERPKGSFSTLEIQRTEQGDSAMYLCASSFKGGEQFFGPGTRLTVL.

V usage is TRBV5-4 and J usage is TRBJ2-3, with D possibly being TRBD2 (6 bases). Trimming removed 3 bases from V and 1 base from J, with 12 bases in between. The CDR3 is 15 amino acids. From germline, CDR1 is SGHNT and CDR2 YYREEE (reference sequence). For the CDR3, the DNA is TGTGCCAGCAGCTCGGAGTGGGGGGGCACAGATACGCAGTATTTT. It translates to CASSSEWGGTDTQYF.

The chain is built from TRBV6-2 or TRBV6-3 and TRBJ2-3; D is unresolved. CDR1 is MNHEY and CDR2 is SVGEGT in the germline V gene. CDR3 length: 13 residues. V dropped 7 bases and J dropped 2 bases, with 10 bases sitting between them. The CDR3 nucleotides read TGTGCCAGCATCCCAAAGTACACAGATACGCAGTATTTT. Translated: CASIPKYTDTQYF.

The genes are TRBV6-5 and TRBJ2-3, with TRBD2 matching over 9 bases. V trimming: 2 bases; J trimming: 3 bases; junction bases outside the gene matches: 15. The CDR3 has 19 amino acids. Germline CDR1 reads MNHEY; CDR2 reads SVGAGI. CDR3 protein: CASSYPTVGLAGETDTQYF. In nucleotides, the CDR3 is TGTGCCAGCAGTTACCCCACCGTGGGGTTAGCGGGAGAAACAGATACGCAGTATTTT.

This clonotype has only a few counts. This chain links TRBV7-3 with TRBJ2-1; D is undetermined. Trimming cost V 0 bases and J 0 bases, with 12 bases left between them. The CDR3 has 17 residues. Per the germline V gene, CDR1 is SGHTA and CDR2 is FQGTGA. CDR3 sequence (DNA): TGTGCCAGCAGCTTAACGTTGGGGTCTAACTCCTACAATGAGCAGTTCTTC. The encoded protein is CASSLTLGSNSYNEQFF.

The CDR3 DNA sequence: TGTGCCAGCAGCCTACGAAGTGAGACCGGGGAGCTGTTTTTT. This sequence encodes CASSLRSETGELFF. The chain uses TRBV5-4 and TRBJ2-2; D is ambiguous. This CDR3 is built from 14 residues. Trimming removed 4 bases at V and 5 bases at J, with 12 bases between. Looked up from germline, CDR1 is SGHNT and CDR2 is YYREEE (reference sequence).

The genes are TRBV5-1 and TRBJ2-4; 7 nucleotides match TRBD1. From germline, CDR1 is SGHRS and CDR2 YFSETQ. V lost 5 bases, J lost 1 base, and 6 bases stayed unmatched. This CDR3 contains 15 residues. The CDR3 here is CASRGGSAAKNIQYF. The CDR3 coding sequence is TGCGCCAGCAGAGGGGGCAGCGCGGCCAAAAACATTCAGTACTTC.

This clonotype has only a few counts. The chain has TRBV25-1 and TRBJ1-1, with D possibly being TRBD1 (5 bases). The CDR3 is made up of 15 amino acids. With 3 bases removed from V and 4 bases from J, the gap between germline ends came to 15 bases. CDR1 and CDR2 (germline): MGHDK, SYGVNS. The DNA for the CDR3 is TGTGCCAGCAGTGAGGGGCGGGGCCGGGGCACTGAAGCTTTCTTT. This encodes CASSEGRGRGTEAFF.

This clonotype was seen a few times. The chain has TRBV12-3 or TRBV12-4 and TRBJ2-4; D is ambiguous. The V gene lost 5 bases and the J gene lost 0 bases, with 14 bases spanning the gap. The CDR3 spans 16 residues. CDR3 loop: CASSTFFALAKNIQYF. The CDR3 region has the DNA TGTGCCAGCAGTACCTTCTTCGCTCTAGCCAAAAACATTCAGTACTTC.

This chain uses TRBV5-1 with TRBJ2-1, with D possibly TRBD2 on 6 matching bases. V was cut by 6 bases and J by 8 bases, with 21 bases left in between. CDR3 length: 15 residues. Per the germline V gene, CDR1 is SGHRS and CDR2 is YFSETQ. CDR3 residues: CASTRGQGGTHEQFF. The CDR3 DNA reads TGCGCCAGCACCCGAGGGCAGGGAGGTACCCATGAGCAGTTCTTC.

The chain couples TRBV7-2 to TRBJ2-3; D is possibly TRBD1 or TRBD2 (9 bases each). CDR3 length: 15 amino acids. Looked up from germline, CDR1 is SGHTA and CDR2 is FQGNSA. V was clipped by 0 bases and J by 8 bases, with 15 bases between them. The CDR3 is CASSLALAGQGTQYF. CDR3 sequence (DNA): TGTGCCAGCAGCTTAGCTCTAGCGGGACAGGGTACGCAGTATTTT.

The rearrangement links TRBV7-2 to TRBJ1-3; D remains unclear. From germline, CDR1 is SGHTA and CDR2 FQGNSA. Trimming removed 3 bases at V and 4 bases at J, with 4 bases between. The CDR3 spans 12 residues. The CDR3 DNA sequence: TGTGCCAGCAGCTTTACGGGAAACACCATATATTTT. Its translation is CASSFTGNTIYF.

The chain joins TRBV6-5 to TRBJ2-3, with D perhaps matching TRBD1 (5 bases). From germline, CDR1 is MNHEY and CDR2 SVGAGI. The CDR3 has 15 amino acids. Trimming shortened V by 0 bases and J by 3 bases, and 10 bases separated the two germline ends. In nucleotides, the CDR3 is TGTGCCAGCAGTTACTCGTATAGGACAACAGATACGCAGTATTTT. It encodes CASSYSYRTTDTQYF.

This clonotype has at least ten counts. The genes are TRBV18 and TRBJ2-1; D is unresolved. Germline CDR1 reads KGHSH; CDR2 reads LQKENI. The germline V and J ends were trimmed by 8 bases and 0 bases, with 8 bases remaining between them. This CDR3 comprises 13 residues. CDR3 residues: CASSPSSYNEQFF. The CDR3 DNA sequence: TGTGCCAGCAGCCCTAGCTCCTACAATGAGCAGTTCTTC.

This clonotype was detected only a few times. The gene calls are TRBV14 and TRBJ1-1; D remains ambiguous. Trimming stripped 8 bases from V and 0 bases from J, with 10 bases between. The CDR3 consists of 13 residues. Germline V lookup: CDR1 SGHDN, CDR2 FVKESK. CDR3 DNA: TGTGCCAGCCGGGCAGGTTTGAACACTGAAGCTTTCTTT. It yields the protein CASRAGLNTEAFF.

This clonotype was recorded a few times. The chain carries TRBV10-2 and TRBJ2-1; D uncertain. The germline gives CDR1 WSHSY, CDR2 SAAADI. This CDR3 contains 14 residues. The V end lost 4 bases, the J end lost 2 bases, and 9 bases lay between the germline ends. CDR3 protein: CASSGMRAYNEQFF. CDR3 sequence (DNA): TGCGCCAGCAGTGGTATGCGTGCCTACAATGAGCAGTTCTTC.

The genes are TRBV20-1 and TRBJ2-3; no definite D call. Germline V gene lookup returns CDR1 DFQATT and CDR2 SNEGSKA (reference sequence). CDR3 length: 10 amino acids. The CDR3 DNA reads as TGCTCACCTGAAGGGGATACGCAGTATTTT. Translation gives CSPEGDTQYF.

The chain has TRBV5-6 and TRBJ2-7; D is possibly TRBD1 or TRBD2 (5 bases each). Trimming removed 4 bases from V and 2 bases from J, with 13 bases in between. Germline CDR1 SGHDT, CDR2 YYEEEE. The CDR3 consists of 14 residues. The CDR3 DNA sequence: TGTGCCAGCAGCATTGGGGGTGACACCTACGAGCAGTACTTC. Encoded protein: CASSIGGDTYEQYF.

The CDR3 here is CASSQEEGGSGKLFF. The CDR3 nucleotides are TGTGCCAGCAGCCAAGAGGAGGGTGGCAGTGGAAAACTGTTTTTT. The chain employs TRBV4-2 and TRBJ1-4; the D is unclear. With 0 bases removed from V and 10 bases from J, the gap between germline ends came to 15 bases. Germline V gene sequence: CDR1 LGHNA, CDR2 YNFKEQ. This CDR3 spans 15 amino acids.

The chain combines TRBV7-7 with TRBJ2-7, with 7 bases identical to TRBD1. The junction had 7 bases not matched to a gene; V was cut back by 1 base and J by 4 bases. Per the germline V gene, CDR1 is SSHAT and CDR2 is FNYEAQ (reference sequence). The CDR3 length is 15 residues. The CDR3 nucleotides read TGTGCCAGCAGCTTAGGGGGACAGCCCGGGTACGAGCAGTACTTC. Protein sequence: CASSLGGQPGYEQYF.

This chain joins TRBV20-1 and TRBJ2-7; D possibly corresponds to TRBD2 (6 bases). From germline, CDR1 is DFQATT and CDR2 SNEGSKA (reference sequence). V lost 2 bases and J lost 4, with 12 bases in between. This CDR3 contains 13 residues. The CDR3 sequence is CSARSEEGYEQYF. In nucleotides, the CDR3 is TGCAGTGCTAGATCCGAGGAGGGGTACGAGCAGTACTTC.

This clonotype was seen a handful of times. This chain uses TRBV29-1 with TRBJ2-5; the D is unclear. Trimming pared 0 bases from V and 5 bases from J, leaving 4 bases between. In germline, CDR1 is SQVTM, CDR2 ANQGSEA. The CDR3 length is 11 residues. In nucleotides, the CDR3 is TGCAGCGTTGAAGATCTCGAGACCCAGTACTTC. Its translation: CSVEDLETQYF.